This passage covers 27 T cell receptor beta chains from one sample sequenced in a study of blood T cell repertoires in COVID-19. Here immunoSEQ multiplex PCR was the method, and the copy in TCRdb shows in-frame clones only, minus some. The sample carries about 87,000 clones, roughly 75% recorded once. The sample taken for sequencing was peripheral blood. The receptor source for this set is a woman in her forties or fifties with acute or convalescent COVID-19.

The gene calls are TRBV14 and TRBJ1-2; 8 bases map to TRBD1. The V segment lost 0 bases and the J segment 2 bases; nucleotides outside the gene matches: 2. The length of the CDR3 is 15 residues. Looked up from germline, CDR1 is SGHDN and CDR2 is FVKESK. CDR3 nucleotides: TGTGCCAGCAGCCAAGATTGGACAGGGAACTATGGCTACACCTTC. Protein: CASSQDWTGNYGYTF.

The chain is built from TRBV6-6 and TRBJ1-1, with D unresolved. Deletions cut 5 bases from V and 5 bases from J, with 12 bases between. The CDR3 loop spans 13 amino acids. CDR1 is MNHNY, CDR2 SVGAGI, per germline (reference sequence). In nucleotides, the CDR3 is TGTGCCAGCAGTCACCCTGGGCTGACTGAAGCTTTCTTT. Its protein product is CASSHPGLTEAFF.

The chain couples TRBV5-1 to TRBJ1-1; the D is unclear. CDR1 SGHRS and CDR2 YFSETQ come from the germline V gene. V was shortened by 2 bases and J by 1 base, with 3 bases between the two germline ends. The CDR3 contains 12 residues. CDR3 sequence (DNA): TGCGCCAGCAGCTTCGGGAACACTGAAGCTTTCTTT. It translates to CASSFGNTEAFF.

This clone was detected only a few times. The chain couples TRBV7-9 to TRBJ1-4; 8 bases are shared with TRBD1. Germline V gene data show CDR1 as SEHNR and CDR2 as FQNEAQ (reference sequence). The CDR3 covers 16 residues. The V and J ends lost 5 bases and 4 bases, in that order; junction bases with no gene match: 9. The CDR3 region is CASSLGQGAVNEKLFF. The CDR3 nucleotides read TGTGCCAGCAGCCTCGGCCAGGGGGCTGTTAATGAAAAACTGTTTTTT.

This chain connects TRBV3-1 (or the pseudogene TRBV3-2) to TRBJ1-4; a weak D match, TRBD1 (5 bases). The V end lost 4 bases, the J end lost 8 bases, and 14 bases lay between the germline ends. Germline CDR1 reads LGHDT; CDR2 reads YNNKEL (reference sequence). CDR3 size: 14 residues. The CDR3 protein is CASSRQLNEEKLFF. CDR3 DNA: TGTGCCAGCAGCCGACAGCTAAACGAGGAAAAACTGTTTTTT.

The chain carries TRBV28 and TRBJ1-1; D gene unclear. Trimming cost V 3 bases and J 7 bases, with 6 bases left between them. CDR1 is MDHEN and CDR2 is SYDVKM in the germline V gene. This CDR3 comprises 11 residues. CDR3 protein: CASSLTLEAFF. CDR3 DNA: TGTGCCAGCAGTTTGACACTTGAAGCTTTCTTT.

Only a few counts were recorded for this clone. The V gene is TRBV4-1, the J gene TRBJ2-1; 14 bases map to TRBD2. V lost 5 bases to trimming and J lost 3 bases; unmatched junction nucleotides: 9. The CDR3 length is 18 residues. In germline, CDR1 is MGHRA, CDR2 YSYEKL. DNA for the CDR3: TGCGCCAGCAGCTCAGGCCGGACTAGCGGGGGGTACTACAATGAGCAGTTCTTC. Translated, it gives CASSSGRTSGGYYNEQFF.

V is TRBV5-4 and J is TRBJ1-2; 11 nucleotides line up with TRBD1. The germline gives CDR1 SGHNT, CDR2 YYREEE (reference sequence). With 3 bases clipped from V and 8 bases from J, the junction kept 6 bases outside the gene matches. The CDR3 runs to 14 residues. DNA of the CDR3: TGTGCCAGCAGCTCGGGACAGGGGGGACCGGGCTACACCTTC. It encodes CASSSGQGGPGYTF.

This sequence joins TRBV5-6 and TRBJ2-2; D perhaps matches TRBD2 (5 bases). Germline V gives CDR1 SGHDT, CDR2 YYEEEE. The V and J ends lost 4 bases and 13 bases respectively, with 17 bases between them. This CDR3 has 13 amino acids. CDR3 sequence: CASSRTGREGLFF. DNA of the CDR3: TGTGCCAGCAGCCGGACCGGGCGCGAGGGGCTGTTTTTT.

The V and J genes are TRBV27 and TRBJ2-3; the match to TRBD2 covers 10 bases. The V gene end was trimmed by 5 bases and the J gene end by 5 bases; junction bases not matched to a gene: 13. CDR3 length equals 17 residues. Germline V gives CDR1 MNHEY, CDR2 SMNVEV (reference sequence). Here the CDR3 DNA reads TGTGCCAGCAGTCCTCGAGGAGCGGGGGGGCCAATAGATACGCAGTATTTT. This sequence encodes CASSPRGAGGPIDTQYF.

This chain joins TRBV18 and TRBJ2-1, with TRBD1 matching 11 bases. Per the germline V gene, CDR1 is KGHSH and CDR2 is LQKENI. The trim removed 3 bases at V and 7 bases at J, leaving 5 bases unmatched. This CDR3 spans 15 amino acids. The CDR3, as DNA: TGTGCCAGCTCACCCCCGGGACAGGGGGGGAATGAGCAGTTCTTC. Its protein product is CASSPPGQGGNEQFF.

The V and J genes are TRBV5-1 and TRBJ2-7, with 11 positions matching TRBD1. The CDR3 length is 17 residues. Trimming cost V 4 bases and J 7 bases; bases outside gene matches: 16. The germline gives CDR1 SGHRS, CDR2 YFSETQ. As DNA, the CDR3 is TGCGCCAGCAGCCTGGGCTCCGGGACAGGGGGATCGGGAGAGCAGTACTTC. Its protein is CASSLGSGTGGSGEQYF.

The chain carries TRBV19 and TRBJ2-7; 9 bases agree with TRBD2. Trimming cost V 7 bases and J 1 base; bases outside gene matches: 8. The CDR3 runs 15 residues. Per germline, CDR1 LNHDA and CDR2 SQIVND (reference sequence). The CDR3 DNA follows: TGTGCCAGTAAAGCCCCCAGCGGGGGGTCCTACGAGCAGTACTTC. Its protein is CASKAPSGGSYEQYF.

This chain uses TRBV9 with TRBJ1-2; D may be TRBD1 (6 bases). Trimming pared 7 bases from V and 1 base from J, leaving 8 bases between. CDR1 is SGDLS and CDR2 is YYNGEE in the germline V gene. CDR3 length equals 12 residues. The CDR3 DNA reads TGTGCCAGCCAGGGGAATAACTATGGCTACACCTTC. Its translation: CASQGNNYGYTF.

CDR3 DNA: TGTGCCAGCAGCTGGAGACATGGGGGGTACACTGAAGCTTTCTTT. Amino acids: CASSWRHGGYTEAFF. The gene calls are TRBV5-8 and TRBJ1-1, with D possibly TRBD1 on 5 matching bases. Germline-derived CDR1 and CDR2 are SGHTS and YDEGEE. The CDR3 has 15 amino acids. V lost 3 bases and J 3 bases, leaving 15 bases between the germline ends.

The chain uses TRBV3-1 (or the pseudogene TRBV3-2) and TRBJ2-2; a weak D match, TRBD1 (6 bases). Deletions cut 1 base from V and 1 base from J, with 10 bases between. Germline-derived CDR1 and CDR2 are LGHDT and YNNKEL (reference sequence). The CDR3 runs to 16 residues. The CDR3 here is CASSQGRGGNTGELFF. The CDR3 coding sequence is TGTGCCAGCAGCCAAGGACGAGGGGGGAACACCGGGGAGCTGTTTTTT.

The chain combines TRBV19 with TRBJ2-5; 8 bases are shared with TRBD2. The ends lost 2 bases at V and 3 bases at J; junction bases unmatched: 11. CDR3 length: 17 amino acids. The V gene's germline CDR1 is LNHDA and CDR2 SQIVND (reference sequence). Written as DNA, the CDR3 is TGTGCCAGTAGTATATTTTTGTGGAGCGGGGGTGAAGAGACCCAGTACTTC. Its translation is CASSIFLWSGGEETQYF.

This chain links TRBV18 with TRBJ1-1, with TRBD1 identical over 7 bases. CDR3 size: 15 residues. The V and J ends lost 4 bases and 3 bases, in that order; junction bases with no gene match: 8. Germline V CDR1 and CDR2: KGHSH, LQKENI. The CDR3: CASSLSTGTDTEAFF. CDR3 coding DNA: TGTGCCAGCTCACTGTCGACCGGGACAGACACTGAAGCTTTCTTT.

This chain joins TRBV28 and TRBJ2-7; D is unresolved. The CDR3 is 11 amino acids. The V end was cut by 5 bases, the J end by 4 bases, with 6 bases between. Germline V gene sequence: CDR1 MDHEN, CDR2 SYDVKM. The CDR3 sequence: CASSVSYEQYF. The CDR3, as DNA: TGTGCCAGCAGTGTTAGTTACGAGCAGTACTTC.

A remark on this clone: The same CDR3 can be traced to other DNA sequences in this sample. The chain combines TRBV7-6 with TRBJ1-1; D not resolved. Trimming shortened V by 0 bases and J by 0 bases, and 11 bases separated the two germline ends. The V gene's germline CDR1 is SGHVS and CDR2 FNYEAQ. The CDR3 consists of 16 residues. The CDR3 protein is CASSLAGRGMNTEAFF. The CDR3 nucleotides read TGTGCCAGCAGCTTAGCGGGCCGGGGAATGAACACTGAAGCTTTCTTT.

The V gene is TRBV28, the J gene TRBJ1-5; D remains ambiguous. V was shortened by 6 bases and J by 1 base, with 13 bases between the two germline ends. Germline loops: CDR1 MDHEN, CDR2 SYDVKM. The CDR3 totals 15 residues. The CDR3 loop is CASRQAGVSNQPQHF. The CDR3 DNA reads TGTGCCAGCAGGCAAGCCGGGGTCAGCAATCAGCCCCAGCATTTT.

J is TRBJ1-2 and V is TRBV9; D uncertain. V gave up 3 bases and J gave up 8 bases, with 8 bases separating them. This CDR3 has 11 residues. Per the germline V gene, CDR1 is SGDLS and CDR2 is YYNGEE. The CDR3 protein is CASSAQLGYTF. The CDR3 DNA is TGTGCCAGCAGCGCCCAACTCGGCTACACCTTC.

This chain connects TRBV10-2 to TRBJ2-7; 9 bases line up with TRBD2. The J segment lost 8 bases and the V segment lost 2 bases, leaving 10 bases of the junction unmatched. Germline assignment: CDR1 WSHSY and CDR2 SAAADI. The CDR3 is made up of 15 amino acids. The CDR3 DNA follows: TGCGCCAGCAGTGAGAATAGGGCGGGGGGGTCGAAGCAGTACTTC. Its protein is CASSENRAGGSKQYF.

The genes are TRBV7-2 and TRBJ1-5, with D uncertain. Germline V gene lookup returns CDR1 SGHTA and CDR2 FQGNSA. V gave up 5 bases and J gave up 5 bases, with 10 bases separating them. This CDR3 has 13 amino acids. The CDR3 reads CASSPWGDQPQHF. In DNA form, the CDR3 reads TGTGCCAGCAGCCCTTGGGGAGATCAGCCCCAGCATTTT.

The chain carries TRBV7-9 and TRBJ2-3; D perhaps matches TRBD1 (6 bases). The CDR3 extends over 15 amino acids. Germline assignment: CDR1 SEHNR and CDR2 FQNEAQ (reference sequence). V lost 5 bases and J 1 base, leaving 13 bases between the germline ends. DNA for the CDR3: TGTGCCAGCAGCCCAGGGGCTCGCGGCACAGATACGCAGTATTTT. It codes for CASSPGARGTDTQYF.

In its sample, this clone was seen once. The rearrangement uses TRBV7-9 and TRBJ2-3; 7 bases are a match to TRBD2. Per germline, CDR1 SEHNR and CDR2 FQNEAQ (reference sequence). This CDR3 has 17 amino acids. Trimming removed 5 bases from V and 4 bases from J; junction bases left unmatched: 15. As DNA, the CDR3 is TGTGCCAGCAGCCCTATGTTCGGACGGGGGGACCCAGATACGCAGTATTTT. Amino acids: CASSPMFGRGDPDTQYF.

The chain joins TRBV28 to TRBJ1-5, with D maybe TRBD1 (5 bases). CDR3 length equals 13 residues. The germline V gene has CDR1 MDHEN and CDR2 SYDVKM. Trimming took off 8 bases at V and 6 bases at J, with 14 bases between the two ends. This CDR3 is CASAGGVGQPQHF. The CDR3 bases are TGTGCCAGCGCGGGAGGGGTTGGTCAGCCCCAGCATTTT. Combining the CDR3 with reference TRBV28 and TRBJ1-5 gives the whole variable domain DVKVTQSSRYLVKRTGEKVFLECVQDMDHENMFWYRQDPGLGLRLIYFSYDVKMKEKGDIPEGYSVSREKKERFSLILESASTNQTSMYLCASAGGVGQPQHFGDGTRLSIL.